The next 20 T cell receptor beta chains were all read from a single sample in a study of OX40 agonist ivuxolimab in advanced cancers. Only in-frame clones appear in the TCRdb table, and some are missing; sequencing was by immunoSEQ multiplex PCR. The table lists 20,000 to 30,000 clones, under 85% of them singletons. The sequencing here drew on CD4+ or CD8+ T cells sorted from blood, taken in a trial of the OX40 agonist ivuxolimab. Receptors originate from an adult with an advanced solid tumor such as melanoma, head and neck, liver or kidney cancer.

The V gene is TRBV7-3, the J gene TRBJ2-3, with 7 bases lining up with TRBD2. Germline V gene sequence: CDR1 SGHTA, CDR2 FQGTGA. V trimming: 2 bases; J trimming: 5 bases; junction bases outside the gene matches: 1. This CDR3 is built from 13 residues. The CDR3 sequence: CASSLLAGDTQYF. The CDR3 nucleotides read TGTGCCAGCAGCTTATTAGCGGGAGATACGCAGTATTTT.

CDR3 region: CASSLVGGRSDTQYF. CDR3 nucleotide sequence: TGCGCCAGCAGCTTGGTTGGGGGGCGTTCAGATACGCAGTATTTT. The chain is built from TRBV5-1 and TRBJ2-3; D might be TRBD1 or TRBD2, each matching 6 bases. Germline V CDR1 and CDR2: SGHRS, YFSETQ. Trimming took off 0 bases at V and 4 bases at J, with 12 bases between the two ends. The CDR3 is made up of 15 amino acids. Looking up the rest from reference TRBV5-1 and TRBJ2-3 gives the full variable domain: KAGVTQTPRYLIKTRGQQVTLSCSPISGHRSVSWYQQTPGQGLQFLFEYFSETQRNKGNFPGRFSGRQFSNSRSEMNVSTLELGDSALYLCASSLVGGRSDTQYFGPGTRLTVL.

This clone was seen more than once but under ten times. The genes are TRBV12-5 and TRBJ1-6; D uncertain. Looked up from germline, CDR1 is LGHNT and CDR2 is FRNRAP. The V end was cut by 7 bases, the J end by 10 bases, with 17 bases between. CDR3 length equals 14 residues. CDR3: CASALFGGRSPLHF. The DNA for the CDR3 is TGTGCTAGTGCCCTTTTTGGAGGGCGGTCACCCCTCCACTTT.

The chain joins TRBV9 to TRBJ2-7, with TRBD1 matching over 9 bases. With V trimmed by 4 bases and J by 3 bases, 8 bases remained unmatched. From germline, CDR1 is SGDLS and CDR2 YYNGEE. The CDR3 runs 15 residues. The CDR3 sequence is CASSYRDRAFYEQYF. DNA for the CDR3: TGTGCCAGCAGCTACCGGGACAGGGCGTTCTACGAGCAGTACTTC. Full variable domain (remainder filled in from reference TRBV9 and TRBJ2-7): DSGVTQTPKHLITATGQRVTLRCSPRSGDLSVYWYQQSLDQGLQFLIQYYNGEERAKGNILERFSAQQFPDLHSELNLSSLELGDSALYFCASSYRDRAFYEQYFGPGTRLTVT.

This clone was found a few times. The CDR3 is CASSEGVGGGYGYTF. The CDR3 DNA is TGTGCCAGCAGCGAGGGGGTAGGGGGCGGATATGGCTACACCTTC. This chain connects TRBV9 to TRBJ1-2; 7 bases match TRBD1. The CDR3 is made up of 15 amino acids. Germline CDR1 SGDLS, CDR2 YYNGEE. Trimming cost V 3 bases and J 5 bases; bases outside gene matches: 10.

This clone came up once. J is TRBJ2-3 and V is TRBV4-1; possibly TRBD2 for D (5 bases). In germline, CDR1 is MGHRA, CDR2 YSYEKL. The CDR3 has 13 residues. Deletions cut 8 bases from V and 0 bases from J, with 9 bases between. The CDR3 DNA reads TGCGCCAGCGGGTGGACTAGCACAGATACGCAGTATTTT. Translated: CASGWTSTDTQYF.

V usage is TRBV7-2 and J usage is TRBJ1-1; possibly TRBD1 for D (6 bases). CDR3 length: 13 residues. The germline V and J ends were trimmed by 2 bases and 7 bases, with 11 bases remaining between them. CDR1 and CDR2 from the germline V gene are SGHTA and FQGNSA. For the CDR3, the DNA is TGTGCCAGCAGCTTAAGAGGACAGAATGAAGCTTTCTTT. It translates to CASSLRGQNEAFF.

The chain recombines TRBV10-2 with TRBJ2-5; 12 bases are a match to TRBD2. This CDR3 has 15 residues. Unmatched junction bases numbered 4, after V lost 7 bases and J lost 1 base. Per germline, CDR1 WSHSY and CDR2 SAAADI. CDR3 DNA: TGCGCCAGCACCCGACTAGCGGGGGCCCAAGAGACCCAGTACTTC. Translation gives CASTRLAGAQETQYF.

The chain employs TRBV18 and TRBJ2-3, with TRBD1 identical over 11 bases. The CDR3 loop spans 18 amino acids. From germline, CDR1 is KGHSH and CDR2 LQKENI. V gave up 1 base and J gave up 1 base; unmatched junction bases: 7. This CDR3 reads CASSPRGTGGGGTDTQYF. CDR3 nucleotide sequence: TGTGCCAGCTCACCACGCGGGACAGGGGGTGGAGGCACAGATACGCAGTATTTT.

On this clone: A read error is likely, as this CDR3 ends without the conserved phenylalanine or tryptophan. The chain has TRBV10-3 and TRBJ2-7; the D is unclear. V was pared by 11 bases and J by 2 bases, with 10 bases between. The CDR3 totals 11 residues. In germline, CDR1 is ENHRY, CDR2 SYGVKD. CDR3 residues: CASGPAYEQYL. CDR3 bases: TGTGCCTCCGGGCCAGCCTACGAGCAGTACCTC.

In DNA form, the CDR3 reads TGTGCCAGCACCCCGGGACAGGGGGCGCGAGAGCAGTACTTC. Amino acids: CASTPGQGAREQYF. The genes are TRBV6-6 and TRBJ2-7, with TRBD1 matching over 12 bases. In germline, CDR1 is MNHNY, CDR2 SVGAGI (reference sequence). The CDR3 runs to 14 residues. V lost 7 bases to trimming and J lost 7 bases; unmatched junction nucleotides: 8.

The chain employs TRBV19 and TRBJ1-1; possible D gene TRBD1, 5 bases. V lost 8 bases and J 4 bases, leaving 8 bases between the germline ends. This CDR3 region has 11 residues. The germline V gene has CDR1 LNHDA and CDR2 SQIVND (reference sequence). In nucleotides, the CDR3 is TGTGCCAGTGGCAGGGTCACTGAAGCTTTCTTT. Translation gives CASGRVTEAFF.

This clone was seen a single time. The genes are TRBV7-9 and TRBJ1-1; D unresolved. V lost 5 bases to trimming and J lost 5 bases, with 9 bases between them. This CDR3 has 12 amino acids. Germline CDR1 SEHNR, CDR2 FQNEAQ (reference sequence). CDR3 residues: CASSLGTTEAFF. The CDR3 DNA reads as TGTGCCAGCAGCCTCGGTACGACTGAAGCTTTCTTT.

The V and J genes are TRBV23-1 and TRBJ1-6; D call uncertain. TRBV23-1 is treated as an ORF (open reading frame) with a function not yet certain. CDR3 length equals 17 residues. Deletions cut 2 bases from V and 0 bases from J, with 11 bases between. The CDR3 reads CASSQNNLSSYNSPLHF. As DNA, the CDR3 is TGCGCCAGCAGTCAAAATAATCTAAGCTCCTATAATTCACCCCTCCACTTT.

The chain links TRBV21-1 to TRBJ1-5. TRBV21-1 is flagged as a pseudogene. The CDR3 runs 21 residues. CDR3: CASSIHGGVRCQPKINQPQHF. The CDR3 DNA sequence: TGTGCCAGCAGCATCCATGGGGGAGTTAGGTGTCAGCCGAAAATTAATCAGCCCCAGCATTTT.

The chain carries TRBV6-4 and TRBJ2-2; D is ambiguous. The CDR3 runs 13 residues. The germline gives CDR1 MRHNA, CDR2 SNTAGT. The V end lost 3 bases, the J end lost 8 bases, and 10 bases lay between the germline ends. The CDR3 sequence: CASSDQSWGELFF. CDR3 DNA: TGTGCCAGCAGTGATCAGTCCTGGGGGGAGCTGTTTTTT.

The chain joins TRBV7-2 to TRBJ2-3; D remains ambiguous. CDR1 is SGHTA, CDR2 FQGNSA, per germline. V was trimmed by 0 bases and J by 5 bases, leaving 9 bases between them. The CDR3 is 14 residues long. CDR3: CASSLASREDTQYF. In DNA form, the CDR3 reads TGTGCCAGCAGCTTAGCGTCCAGAGAAGATACGCAGTATTTT. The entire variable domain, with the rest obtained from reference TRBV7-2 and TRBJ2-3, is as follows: GAGVSQSPSNKVTEKGKDVELRCDPISGHTALYWYRQSLGQGLEFLIYFQGNSAPDKSGLPSDRFSAERTGGSVSTLTIQRTQQEDSAVYLCASSLASREDTQYFGPGTRLTVL.

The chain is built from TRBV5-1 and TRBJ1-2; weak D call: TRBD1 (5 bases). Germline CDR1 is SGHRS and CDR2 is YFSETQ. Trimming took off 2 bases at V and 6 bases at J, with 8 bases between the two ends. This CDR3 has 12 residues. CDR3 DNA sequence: TGCGCCAGCAGCTTATCGGGGGATGGCTACACCTTC. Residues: CASSLSGDGYTF.

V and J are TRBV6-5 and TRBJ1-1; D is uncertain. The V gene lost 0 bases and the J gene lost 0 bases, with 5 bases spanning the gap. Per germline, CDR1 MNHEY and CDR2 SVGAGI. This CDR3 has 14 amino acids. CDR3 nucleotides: TGTGCCAGCAGTTACTCCCTACTGAACACTGAAGCTTTCTTT. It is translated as CASSYSLLNTEAFF.

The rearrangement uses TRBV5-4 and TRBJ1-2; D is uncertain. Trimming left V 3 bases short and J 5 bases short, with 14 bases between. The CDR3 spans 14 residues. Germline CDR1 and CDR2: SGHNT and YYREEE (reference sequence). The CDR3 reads CASSSWRNQYGYTF. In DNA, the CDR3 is TGTGCCAGCAGCTCTTGGAGGAACCAGTATGGCTACACCTTC.